Listed here is a single T cell receptor beta chain. The specificity of this receptor is unknown. Base quality data are lacking; no much larger clone is found one base away. This CDR3 is also generated by other DNA sequences in the sample. TCRbeta CDR3 regions were amplified from genomic DNA using the immunoSEQ Assay, a bias-controlled multiplex PCR. Under the source paper's analysis protocol: The number of nucleated cells in each sample was estimated from the amplification of reference gene primers within the assay. To quantify the absolute abundance of each unique TCRbeta CDR3 rearrangement, sequence reads were collapsed and filtered. For each sample, productive Simpson clonality was calculated as the square root of Simpson's diversity index across productive rearrangements. The clones in this table, taken by TCRdb from immuneACCESS, are in-frame only. Not every clone is retained; where verified, under half of the shortfall comes from an unresolved V gene, and the cause of the rest is unknown. D and trimming come from the DNA, and the V and J calls and clone size come from that table. This sample holds 97,000 or so clones; approximately 91% were observed only once. The ten largest clones represent around 4.4% of the sample.

Collaborating institutions collected whole blood in K2EDTA tubes following their own protocols. Collaborator samples were shipped for TCRbeta analysis as frozen whole blood, isolated PBMCs, or DNA extracted from either sample type. This record comes from a study of blood T cell repertoires in COVID-19 (TCRdb year 2020). About the investigation overall: Samples from collaborators originated in the United States, Italy and Spain and spanned both the acute and convalescent phases of COVID-19. The repertoires were released in a freely available public database meant as a resource for research on the immune response to SARS-CoV-2. Samples came from the ongoing ImmuneRACE study (first 160 participants) plus 1,254 subjects from 6 global collaborators. The sample metadata nearly always contained a de-identified subject ID, COVID-19 status, age in years and sex. The material from the prospective study consisted of cDNA or gDNA derived from T cells, B-cell-depleted T cells, or PBMCs. Where available, HLA class I and class II types were taken from metadata supplied by the sample provider and were not determined by assay-based typing. Deeply sampled blood TCRbeta repertoires from subjects exposed to, actively infected with, or recovered from COVID-19 were included in the dataset. Study-wide conclusions, independent of this receptor: How much clinical and demographic metadata was included differed by source and by participant, and the metadata was provided uncurated.

In the germline V gene (reference sequence), CDR1 corresponds to LNHDA and CDR2 to SQIVND. There are 15 amino acids in the CDR3, from cysteine to phenylalanine inclusive. Only the CDR3 DNA is retained, 45 bases long and in frame from the first base. After removal of 6 bases from V and 4 bases from J, the junction retains 8 bases not matched to a gene. The source of this sequence is a man aged 18-30 years with acute or convalescent COVID-19. The V and J segments used are TRBV19 and TRBJ1-5, and 8 junctional nucleotides match TRBD1. The sample taken for sequencing was peripheral blood. The CDR3 sequence is CASRVQGGSNQPQHF. In nucleotides, the sequence is TGTGCCAGTAGGGTACAGGGGGGATCAAATCAGCCCCAGCATTTT.